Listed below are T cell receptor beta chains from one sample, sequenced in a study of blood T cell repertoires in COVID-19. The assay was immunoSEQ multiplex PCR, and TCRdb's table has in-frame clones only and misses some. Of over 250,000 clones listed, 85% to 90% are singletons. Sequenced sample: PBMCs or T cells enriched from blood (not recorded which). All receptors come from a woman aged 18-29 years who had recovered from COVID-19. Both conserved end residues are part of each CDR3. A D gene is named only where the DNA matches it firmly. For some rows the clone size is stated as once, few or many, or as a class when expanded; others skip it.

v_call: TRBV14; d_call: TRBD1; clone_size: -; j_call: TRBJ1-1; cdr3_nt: TGTGCCAGCAGCCAGAACAGGGGAATCACTGAAGCTTTCTTT; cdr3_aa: CASSQNRGITEAFF
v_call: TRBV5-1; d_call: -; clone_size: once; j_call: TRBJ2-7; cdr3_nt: TGCGCCAGCAGCTTAGTTGACAGGCCCTCCTACGAGCAGTACTTC; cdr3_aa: CASSLVDRPSYEQYF
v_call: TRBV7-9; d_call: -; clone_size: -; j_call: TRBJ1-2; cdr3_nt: TGTGCCAGCAGCCCGGGAACAGGGAATCGAGGCTACACCTTC; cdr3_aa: CASSPGTGNRGYTF
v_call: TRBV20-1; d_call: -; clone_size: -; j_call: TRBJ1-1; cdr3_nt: TGCAGTGCTAGTCCGGGAGCCACTGAAGCTTTCTTT; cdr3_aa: CSASPGATEAFF
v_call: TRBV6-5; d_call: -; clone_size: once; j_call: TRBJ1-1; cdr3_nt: TGTGCCAGCACCCTCTTGAACACTGAAGCTTTCTTT; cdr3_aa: CASTLLNTEAFF
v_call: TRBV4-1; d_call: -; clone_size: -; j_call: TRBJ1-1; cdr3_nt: TGCGCCAGCAGCCAGAGCAGGGACACTGAAGCTTTCTTT; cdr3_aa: CASSQSRDTEAFF
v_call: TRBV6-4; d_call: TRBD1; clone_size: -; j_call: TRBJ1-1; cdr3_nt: TGTGCCAGCAGTGACCCCGGACAGGGGGCTGACACTGAAGCTTTCTTT; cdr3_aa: CASSDPGQGADTEAFF
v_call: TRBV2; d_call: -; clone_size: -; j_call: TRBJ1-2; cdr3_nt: TGTGCCAGCAGTGAAACGAGAGCTAACTATGGCTACACCTTC; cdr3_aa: CASSETRANYGYTF
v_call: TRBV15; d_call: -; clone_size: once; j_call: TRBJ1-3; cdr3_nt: TGTGCCACCAGCACAGACAGGGGAAACACCATATATTTT; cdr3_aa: CATSTDRGNTIYF
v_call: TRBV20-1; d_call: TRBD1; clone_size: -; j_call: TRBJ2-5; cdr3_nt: TGCAGTGCTAGTCTTACAGGGGACGGGGAGACCCAGTACTTC; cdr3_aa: CSASLTGDGETQYF
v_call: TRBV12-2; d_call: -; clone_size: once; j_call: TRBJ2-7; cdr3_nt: TGTGCAAGTCGCTTAGCTCCCACGTGTAGGGGCTCTCCGTCCTCGGAGCAGTACTTC; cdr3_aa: CASRLAPTCRGSPSSEQYF
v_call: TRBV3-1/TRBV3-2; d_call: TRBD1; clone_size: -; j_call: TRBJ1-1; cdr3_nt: TGTGCCAGCAGCCCTACAGGGACAGGGTCGATTAACACTGAAGCTTTCTTT; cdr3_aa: CASSPTGTGSINTEAFF
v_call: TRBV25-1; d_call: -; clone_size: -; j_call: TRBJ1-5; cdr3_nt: TGTGCCAGCAGTGGCAGGGGTGGTAGTCAGCCCCAGCATTTT; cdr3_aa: CASSGRGGSQPQHF
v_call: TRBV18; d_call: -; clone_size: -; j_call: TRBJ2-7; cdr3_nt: TGTGCCAGCTCACCAGGGCGTCAACGCTACTACGAGCAGTACTTC; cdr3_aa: CASSPGRQRYYEQYF
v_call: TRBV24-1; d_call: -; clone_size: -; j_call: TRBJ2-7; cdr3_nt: TGTGCCACCAGTGATTTTTGTCCCGGCGGGGGCCTCTCCTACGAGCAGTACTTC; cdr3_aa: CATSDFCPGGGLSYEQYF
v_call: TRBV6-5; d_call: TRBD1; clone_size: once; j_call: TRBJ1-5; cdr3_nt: TGTGCCAGCACCCGGGACAGGTCAGGACAGCCCCAGCATTTT; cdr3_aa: CASTRDRSGQPQHF
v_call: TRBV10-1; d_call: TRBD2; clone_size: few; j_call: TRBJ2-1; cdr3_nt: TGCGCCAGCAGTGATTGGACTAGCGGGGGCAAAAATGAGCAGTTCTTC; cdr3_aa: CASSDWTSGGKNEQFF
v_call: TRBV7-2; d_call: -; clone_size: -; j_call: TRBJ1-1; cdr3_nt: TGTGCCAGCAGCTTAGAAGGACACCGGTACACTGAAGCTTTCTTT; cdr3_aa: CASSLEGHRYTEAFF
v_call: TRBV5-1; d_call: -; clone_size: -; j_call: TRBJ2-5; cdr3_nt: TGCGCCAGCAGCTTGGTGCACTCCCAAGAGACCCAGTACTTC; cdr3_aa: CASSLVHSQETQYF
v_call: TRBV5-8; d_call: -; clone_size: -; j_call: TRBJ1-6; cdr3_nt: TGTGCCAGCAGCTTGAGCCTTAATTCACCCCTCCACTTT; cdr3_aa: CASSLSLNSPLHF
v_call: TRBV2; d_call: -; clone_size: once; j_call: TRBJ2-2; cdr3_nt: TGTGCCAGCAGTACTCGACAGAACACCGGGGAGCTGTTTTTT; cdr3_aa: CASSTRQNTGELFF
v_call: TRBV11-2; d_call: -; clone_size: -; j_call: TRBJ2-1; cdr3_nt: TGTGCCAGCAGCCTAGGACTCGACAATGAGCAGTTCTTC; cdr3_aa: CASSLGLDNEQFF
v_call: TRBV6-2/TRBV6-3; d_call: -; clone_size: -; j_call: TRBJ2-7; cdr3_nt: TGTGCCAGCAGTTACACAGCCTACGAGCAGTACTTC; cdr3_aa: CASSYTAYEQYF
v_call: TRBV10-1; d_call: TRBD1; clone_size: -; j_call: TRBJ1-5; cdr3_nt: TGCGCCAGCAGTGAGACGGGACAGTCTCGAGATAGCAATCAGCCCCAGCATTTT; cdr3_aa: CASSETGQSRDSNQPQHF
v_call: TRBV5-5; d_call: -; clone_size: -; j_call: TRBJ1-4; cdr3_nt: TGTGCCAGCAGTCTCGGGGGGTTAGGGGAAAAACTGTTTTTT; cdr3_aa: CASSLGGLGEKLFF
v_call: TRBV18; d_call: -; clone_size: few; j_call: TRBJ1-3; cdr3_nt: TGTGCCAGCTCACCGGGGCAAGCCTCTGGAAACACCATATATTTT; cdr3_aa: CASSPGQASGNTIYF
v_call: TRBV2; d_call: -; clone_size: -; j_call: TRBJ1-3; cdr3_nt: TGTGCCAGCAGTGAATTAGGCGGAAACTCTGGAAACACCATATATTTT; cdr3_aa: CASSELGGNSGNTIYF
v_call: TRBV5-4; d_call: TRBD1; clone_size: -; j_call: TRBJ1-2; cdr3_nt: TGTGCCATTTTGGACAGGTGGGAAGGCTACACCTTC; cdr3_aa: CAILDRWEGYTF
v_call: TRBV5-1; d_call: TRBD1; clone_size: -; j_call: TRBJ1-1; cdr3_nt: TGCGCCAGCAGCCAGGGACAGGGGAGTTGGAACACTGAAGCTTTCTTT; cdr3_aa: CASSQGQGSWNTEAFF
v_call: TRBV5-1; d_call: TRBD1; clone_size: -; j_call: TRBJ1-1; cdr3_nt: TGCGCCAGCAGCTTAACAGGGGTGGCTGAAGCTTTCTTT; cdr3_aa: CASSLTGVAEAFF
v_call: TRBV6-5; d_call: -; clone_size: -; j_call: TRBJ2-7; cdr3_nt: TGTGCCAGCAGTTACTCATCGAGCGCTTCCTACGAGCAGTACTTC; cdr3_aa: CASSYSSSASYEQYF
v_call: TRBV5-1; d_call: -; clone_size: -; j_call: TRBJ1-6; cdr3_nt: TGCGCCAGCAGCTTGGATCGGGGAGGGCAGTCACCCCTCCACTTT; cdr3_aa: CASSLDRGGQSPLHF
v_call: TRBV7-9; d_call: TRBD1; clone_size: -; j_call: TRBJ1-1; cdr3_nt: TGTGCCAGCAGCGCGTACACAGGGGGCACTGAAGCTTTCTTT; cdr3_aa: CASSAYTGGTEAFF
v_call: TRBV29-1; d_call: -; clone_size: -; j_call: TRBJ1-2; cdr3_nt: TGCAGCGTCCAAGGGGCCGCAGACTATGGCTACACCTTC; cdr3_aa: CSVQGAADYGYTF
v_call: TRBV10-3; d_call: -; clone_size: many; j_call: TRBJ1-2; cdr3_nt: TGTGCCATCAGTGAAAATAAACAGGGCAATCTCCTCTATGGCTACACCTTC; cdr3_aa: CAISENKQGNLLYGYTF
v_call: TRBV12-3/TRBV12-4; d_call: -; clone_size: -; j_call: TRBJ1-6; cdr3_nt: TGTGCCAGCAGTCGGGGGGTCGTTTCACCCCTCCACTTT; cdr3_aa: CASSRGVVSPLHF
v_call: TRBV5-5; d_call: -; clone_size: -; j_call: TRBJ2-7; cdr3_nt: TGTGCCAGCAGCTTGGTAGCGGAATCCTACGAGCAGTACTTC; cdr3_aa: CASSLVAESYEQYF